These 28 T cell receptor beta chains were all obtained from the same sample, sequenced in a study of blood T cell repertoires in COVID-19. Only in-frame clones appear in the TCRdb table, and some are missing; sequencing was by immunoSEQ multiplex PCR. The sample contains 95,000 to 110,000 clones, roughly 82% of which appear only once. The specimen sequenced was peripheral blood. These receptors were collected from a human donor in a cohort sampled during active COVID-19.

V gene TRBV3-1 (or the pseudogene TRBV3-2) combines with J gene TRBJ1-5; D call uncertain. The CDR3 consists of 12 residues. In germline, CDR1 is LGHDT, CDR2 YNNKEL (reference sequence). Deletions cut 6 bases from V and 7 bases from J, with 10 bases between. CDR3 DNA sequence: TGTGCCAGCAGGTTAGGAGAGCAGCCCCAGCATTTT. Its protein is CASRLGEQPQHF.

The chain couples TRBV6-4 to TRBJ2-1; 8 nucleotides match TRBD1. Germline CDR1 is MRHNA and CDR2 is SNTAGT. This CDR3 region has 15 residues. The J segment lost 3 bases and the V segment lost 5 bases, leaving 6 bases of the junction unmatched. DNA for the CDR3: TGTGCCAGCAGTATAGGACAGGGTAACTACAATGAGCAGTTCTTC. This translates into CASSIGQGNYNEQFF.

This rearrangement joins TRBV11-3 to TRBJ1-1; 8 bases map to TRBD1. V lost 1 base and J lost 6; bases outside the gene matches: 4. Germline V gene sequence: CDR1 SGHNT, CDR2 YENEEA. The CDR3 is 14 amino acids. CDR3: CASSLAPGQAEAFF. The DNA of the CDR3 is TGTGCCAGCAGCTTAGCACCGGGACAGGCTGAAGCTTTCTTT.

V gene TRBV12-3 or TRBV12-4 combines with J gene TRBJ1-2; no clear D gene. The germline V and J ends were trimmed by 4 bases and 8 bases, with 8 bases remaining between them. The CDR3 length is 11 residues. The CDR3 is CASSSGMGYTF. CDR3 nucleotide sequence: TGTGCCAGCAGTTCCGGTATGGGCTACACCTTC.

The V call is TRBV5-8, the J call TRBJ2-5; D is perhaps TRBD1 (5 bases). The CDR3 runs 15 residues. Germline V gives CDR1 SGHTS, CDR2 YDEGEE. The V end lost 0 bases, the J end lost 4 bases, and 13 bases lay between the germline ends. CDR3 DNA: TGTGCCAGCAGCTTGGGACAGCACGCGATAGAGACCCAGTACTTC. It encodes CASSLGQHAIETQYF.

The J gene is TRBJ1-1, the V gene TRBV12-3 or TRBV12-4, with a possible D match to TRBD1 (5 bases). The CDR3 runs 11 residues. The germline V and J ends were trimmed by 3 bases and 10 bases, with 9 bases remaining between them. CDR3 residues: CASSLGRGAFF. In nucleotides, the CDR3 is TGTGCCAGCAGTTTGGGGAGGGGAGCTTTCTTT.

The chain recombines TRBV6-1 with TRBJ2-1, with D uncertain. V lost 2 bases to trimming and J lost 4 bases, with 12 bases between them. The CDR3 sequence is 15 residues long. Germline CDR1 reads MNHNS; CDR2 reads SASEGT. In nucleotides, the CDR3 is TGTGCCAGCAGTGAAACGGCAGGATTTTACAATGAGCAGTTCTTC. This encodes CASSETAGFYNEQFF.

A few counts support this clone. This chain joins TRBV4-1 and TRBJ2-2; 10 nucleotides match TRBD2. The V segment lost 1 base and the J segment 3 bases; nucleotides outside the gene matches: 2. Per the germline V gene, CDR1 is MGHRA and CDR2 is YSYEKL. The CDR3 has 16 residues. This CDR3 reads CASSQGTSGYTGELFF. The DNA for the CDR3 is TGCGCCAGCAGCCAAGGGACTAGCGGATACACCGGGGAGCTGTTTTTT.

The CDR3 region is CASTRGDTQYF. The CDR3, as DNA: TGTGCCAGCACGCGGGGAGATACGCAGTATTTT. V usage is TRBV6-5 and J usage is TRBJ2-3; tentatively, D is TRBD2 (6 bases). The CDR3 runs to 11 residues. Germline values: CDR1 MNHEY, CDR2 SVGAGI. The V end lost 7 bases, the J end lost 5 bases, and 7 bases lay between the germline ends.

CDR3 sequence: CASSLARGQMCSNQPQHF. As DNA, the CDR3 is TGCGCCAGCAGCTTGGCTAGGGGACAGATGTGTAGCAATCAGCCCCAGCATTTT. This chain links TRBV5-1 with TRBJ1-5; 7 nucleotides line up with TRBD1. Trimming cost V 0 bases and J 0 bases; bases outside gene matches: 9. The CDR3 is 18 amino acids. Germline assignment: CDR1 SGHRS and CDR2 YFSETQ.

The chain has TRBV19 and TRBJ2-2, with 8 bases aligning to TRBD2. The CDR3 runs to 16 residues. J gave up 6 bases and V 5 bases, and 11 bases lay outside the gene matches. Per the germline V gene, CDR1 is LNHDA and CDR2 is SQIVND (reference sequence). CDR3 bases: TGTGCCAGTAGTCTGGCGGGGGGCCCCCGTCCCGGGGAGCTGTTTTTT. Translated, it gives CASSLAGGPRPGELFF. Supplemented by reference TRBV19 and TRBJ2-2, the full variable domain reads DGGITQSPKYLFRKEGQNVTLSCEQNLNHDAMYWYRQDPGQGLRLIYYSQIVNDFQKGDIAEGYSVSREKKESFPLTVTSAQKNPTAFYLCASSLAGGPRPGELFFGEGSRLTVL.

This clone was seen only once. The chain couples TRBV6-2 or TRBV6-3 to TRBJ1-1, with 9 bases identical to TRBD1. The CDR3 runs 15 residues. Germline loops: CDR1 MNHEY, CDR2 SVGEGT. V trimming: 0 bases; J trimming: 4 bases; junction bases outside the gene matches: 3. The CDR3 region is CASSYSGQGFTEAFF. The CDR3 coding sequence is TGTGCCAGCAGTTACTCAGGACAGGGGTTCACTGAAGCTTTCTTT.

The gene calls are TRBV7-8 and TRBJ1-3; maybe TRBD1 (6 bases). Between the trimmed V and J ends, which lost 5 bases and 3 bases, there was a span of 17 bases. The CDR3 contains 16 residues. Germline V gene lookup returns CDR1 SGHVS and CDR2 FQNEAQ. The CDR3, as DNA: TGTGCCAGCAGCCCCACCTGGGGGCTTAATGGAAACACCATATATTTT. It specifies CASSPTWGLNGNTIYF.

CDR3 sequence (DNA): TGTGCCAGCAGCGCCCTAGCGGGGGGCTTCAACAATGAGCAGTTCTTC. Residues: CASSALAGGFNNEQFF. The chain employs TRBV7-3 and TRBJ2-1; 11 nucleotides agree with TRBD2. CDR1 is SGHTA and CDR2 is FQGTGA in the germline V gene. Trimming took 5 bases from V and 5 from J; bases not matched to a gene: 8. The CDR3 sequence is 16 residues long.

In this sample, this clone turned up once. The chain joins TRBV29-1 to TRBJ1-1; a weak D match, TRBD1 (5 bases). This CDR3 is 12 amino acids long. The germline CDR1 and CDR2 sequences are SQVTM and ANQGSEA. Trimming took off 2 bases at V and 6 bases at J, with 10 bases between the two ends. The CDR3 region is CSVERGRSEAFF. DNA for the CDR3: TGCAGCGTTGAAAGGGGCCGGTCTGAAGCTTTCTTT.

V gene TRBV3-1 (or the pseudogene TRBV3-2) combines with J gene TRBJ2-1; D possibly corresponds to TRBD2 (5 bases). CDR1 and CDR2 (germline): LGHDT, YNNKEL (reference sequence). Deletions cut 4 bases from V and 5 bases from J, with 15 bases between. This CDR3 region has 15 residues. The CDR3 DNA follows: TGTGCCAGCAGCCGCGCGCGGGCGCACGACAATGAGCAGTTCTTC. It translates to CASSRARAHDNEQFF.

This clone was found once. This sequence joins TRBV2 and TRBJ1-2; D ambiguous. Trimming stripped 3 bases from V and 8 bases from J, with 16 bases between. CDR1 SNHLY and CDR2 FYNNEI come from the germline V gene. The CDR3 is 14 amino acids. The CDR3 DNA is TGTGCCAGCAGTGACCAGGTTGTCCGCAGGGGCTACACCTTC. Its protein is CASSDQVVRRGYTF.

V and J are TRBV4-1 and TRBJ1-2; TRBD1 matches 8 bases. Germline V CDR1 and CDR2: MGHRA, YSYEKL. This CDR3 spans 16 amino acids. Germline trimming cut 6 bases from V and 8 bases from J; bases unmatched to any gene: 17. In nucleotides, the CDR3 is TGCGCCAGCAGTCTTGAGCCCGACAGGGGAGTCCAGGGCTACACCTTC. Amino acids: CASSLEPDRGVQGYTF.

The chain employs TRBV6-1 and TRBJ1-3; the D is unclear. The CDR3 consists of 15 residues. Germline V gives CDR1 MNHNS, CDR2 SASEGT. Between the trimmed V and J ends, which lost 1 base and 7 bases, there was a span of 14 bases. CDR3: CASSEVGGGLNTIYF. The CDR3 bases are TGTGCCAGCAGTGAAGTAGGTGGAGGGTTGAACACCATATATTTT.

This chain links TRBV5-8 with TRBJ2-1, with D perhaps matching TRBD1 (6 bases). Germline loops: CDR1 SGHTS, CDR2 YDEGEE. The CDR3 has 17 residues. V was trimmed by 3 bases and J by 3 bases, leaving 19 bases between them. CDR3 sequence: CASSWETGTQIYNEQFF. The DNA of the CDR3 is TGTGCCAGCAGCTGGGAAACCGGGACACAGATCTACAATGAGCAGTTCTTC.

This rearrangement joins TRBV29-1 to TRBJ2-3; a weak D match, TRBD2 (6 bases). V was cut by 1 base and J by 1 base, with 9 bases left in between. There are 14 residues in the CDR3. Germline CDR1 and CDR2: SQVTM and ANQGSEA. The CDR3 DNA reads TGCAGCGTTGAAGGGAGGGAGGGCACAGATACGCAGTATTTT. This sequence encodes CSVEGREGTDTQYF.

The genes are TRBV5-1 and TRBJ1-6, with TRBD1 identical over 10 bases. With V trimmed by 4 bases and J by 10 bases, 8 bases remained unmatched. CDR3 size: 15 residues. Germline V lookup: CDR1 SGHRS, CDR2 YFSETQ. CDR3 sequence: CASSPYGTGESPLHF. CDR3 nucleotide sequence: TGCGCCAGCAGCCCCTACGGGACAGGGGAGTCACCCCTCCACTTT.

The V call is TRBV18, the J call TRBJ2-1, with D possibly being TRBD2 (5 bases). Germline loops: CDR1 KGHSH, CDR2 LQKENI. Trimming removed 3 bases from V and 8 bases from J, with 8 bases in between. The CDR3 spans 12 residues. CDR3 amino acids: CASSPTGYEQFF. The CDR3 DNA reads as TGTGCCAGCTCACCTACGGGGTATGAGCAGTTCTTC.

This chain connects TRBV2 to TRBJ1-1; tentatively, D is TRBD1 (5 bases). The CDR3 consists of 13 residues. Trimming cost V 8 bases and J 5 bases, with 15 bases left between them. The germline CDR1 and CDR2 sequences are SNHLY and FYNNEI. CDR3 DNA sequence: TGTGCCAGCTTTCTTCAGGGTACGACTGAAGCTTTCTTT. It translates to CASFLQGTTEAFF.

This rearrangement joins TRBV7-3 to TRBJ2-1, with 8 positions matching TRBD2. The CDR3 length is 15 residues. The ends lost 2 bases at V and 6 bases at J; junction bases unmatched: 6. The germline CDR1 and CDR2 sequences are SGHTA and FQGTGA. The CDR3 here is CASSLAGGPINEQFF. The CDR3 DNA reads as TGTGCCAGCAGCTTAGCGGGGGGCCCGATCAATGAGCAGTTCTTC.

The chain employs TRBV2 and TRBJ1-5, with a possible D match to TRBD1 (6 bases). Germline lookup yields CDR1 SNHLY and CDR2 FYNNEI. This CDR3 region has 13 residues. Trimming pared 7 bases from V and 3 bases from J, leaving 10 bases between. Here the CDR3 DNA reads TGTGCCAGCAACAGGGCTTTCAATCAGCCCCAGCATTTT. Translating gives CASNRAFNQPQHF.

This chain connects TRBV21-1 to TRBJ2-7; TRBD2, as called in the table, went unchecked against the DNA. TRBV21-1 is annotated as a pseudogene. There are 19 residues in the CDR3. The CDR3 protein is CASSKALGGDTGVLDEQYF. CDR3 nucleotide sequence: TGTGCCAGCAGCAAAGCGCTTGGTGGAGACACGGGGGTTTTGGACGAGCAGTACTTC.

CDR3 sequence reads: CASSTGLGGGETQYF. CDR3 DNA sequence: TGTGCCAGCAGTACTGGTTTGGGCGGGGGAGAGACCCAGTACTTC. This sequence joins TRBV27 and TRBJ2-5; 7 bases are shared with TRBD2. CDR1 and CDR2 (germline): MNHEY, SMNVEV (reference sequence). Trimming took 5 bases from V and 4 from J; bases not matched to a gene: 10. The CDR3 length is 15 residues.